A selection of T cell receptor beta chains follows, all from one sample in a study of blood T cell repertoires in COVID-19. Profiling relied on immunoSEQ multiplex PCR, and the TCRdb table lists in-frame clones only, not all of them. The sample has fewer than 250,000 clones, more than 65% seen once. Specimen: PBMCs or T cells enriched from blood (not recorded which). The receptors here all came from a woman in her 50s with acute COVID-19. Both conserved end residues are part of each CDR3. The order of the fields is CDR3 protein, CDR3 DNA, J gene, clone size, D gene, V gene. A D gene is named only where the DNA matches it firmly. Some rows have no size entry. The others give once, few or many, or a class for an expanded clone.

CASSPGQGATGYTF	TGCGCCAGCAGCCCAGGACAGGGAGCGACTGGCTACACCTTC	TRBJ1-2	few	TRBD1	TRBV5-1
CASSQSGGAADTQYF	TGTGCCAGCAGCCAAAGCGGGGGGGCCGCAGATACGCAGTATTTT	TRBJ2-3	.	TRBD2	TRBV4-2
CASSRDSDNEQFF	TGTGCCAGCTCCCGGGACTCGGACAATGAGCAGTTCTTC	TRBJ2-1	.	.	TRBV18
CASSYSRDRAYNEQFF	TGTGCCAGCAGTTACTCCCGGGACAGGGCTTACAATGAGCAGTTCTTC	TRBJ2-1	.	TRBD1	TRBV6-5
CASSGLAVADTGELFF	TGTGCCAGCAGCGGACTAGCGGTGGCGGACACCGGGGAGCTGTTTTTT	TRBJ2-2	.	TRBD2	TRBV3-1/TRBV3-2
CASRGGQDTRETQYF	TGCGCCAGCAGGGGGGGACAGGACACCCGGGAGACCCAGTACTTC	TRBJ2-5	.	TRBD1	TRBV5-1
CASSALPRGSWEKLFF	TGTGCCAGCAGTGCCCTTCCCCGGGGATCATGGGAAAAACTGTTTTTT	TRBJ1-4	.	.	TRBV6-2/TRBV6-3
CASSETGRRQETQYF	TGTGCCAGCAGTGAGACAGGACGGAGGCAAGAGACCCAGTACTTC	TRBJ2-5	.	.	TRBV6-1
CASSPLTGELFF	TGTGCCAGCAGCCCCCTTACCGGGGAGCTGTTTTTT	TRBJ2-2	many	.	TRBV11-3
CASSLSFENIQYF	TGTGCCAGCAGTTTAAGCTTCGAAAACATTCAGTACTTC	TRBJ2-4	.	.	TRBV12-3/TRBV12-4
CASSMRQGMNTEAFF	TGTGCCAGTAGTATGAGACAGGGCATGAACACTGAAGCTTTCTTT	TRBJ1-1	.	TRBD1	TRBV19
CSGRQGKNTEAFF	TGCAGCGGAAGACAGGGGAAGAACACTGAAGCTTTCTTT	TRBJ1-1	.	TRBD1	TRBV29-1
CASSLGAGGYNSPLHF	TGTGCCAGCAGCTTAGGCGCAGGGGGGTATAATTCACCCCTCCACTTT	TRBJ1-6	.	TRBD1	TRBV11-2
CASSQERGGNYGYTF	TGTGCCAGCAGCCAAGAAAGGGGAGGTAACTATGGCTACACCTTC	TRBJ1-2	.	.	TRBV4-2
CASSAGTGLRGNTIYF	TGCGCCAGCAGCGCAGGGACAGGGCTCCGAGGAAACACCATATATTTT	TRBJ1-3	.	TRBD1	TRBV5-1
CADKEGAYTEAFF	TGTGCAGATAAGGAAGGGGCGTACACTGAAGCTTTCTTT	TRBJ1-1	few	.	TRBV2
CASSQDWGGADSGQPQHF	TGTGCCAGCAGCCAAGATTGGGGGGGCGCTGACAGTGGTCAGCCCCAGCATTTT	TRBJ1-5	.	.	TRBV4-2
CASSSGTGTGYEKLFF	TGTGCCAGCAGCTCCGGGACCGGGACAGGGTATGAAAAACTGTTTTTT	TRBJ1-4	.	TRBD1	TRBV11-2
CASSIDGTVRETQYF	TGTGCCAGTAGTATAGATGGGACAGTAAGAGAGACCCAGTACTTC	TRBJ2-5	.	TRBD1	TRBV19
CASSVGQGAVNEQFF	TGTGCCAGCAGCGTGGGACAGGGGGCGGTAAATGAGCAGTTCTTC	TRBJ2-1	.	TRBD1	TRBV5-8
CASSVEGRGNTEAFF	TGTGCCAGCAGCGTAGAAGGCAGGGGGAACACTGAAGCTTTCTTT	TRBJ1-1	.	.	TRBV9
CASSLGLAGVTGELFF	TGTGCCAGCAGCCTGGGACTAGCGGGGGTCACCGGGGAGCTGTTTTTT	TRBJ2-2	.	TRBD2	TRBV6-4
CASSPQRVEPAFF	TGTGCCAGCAGCCCGCAGAGGGTCGAGCCAGCTTTCTTT	TRBJ1-1	.	.	TRBV7-2
CAWSLNREQFF	TGTGCCTGGAGTCTCAACAGGGAGCAGTTCTTC	TRBJ2-1	.	.	TRBV30
CASRAGGAGGNTIYF	TGTGCCAGCAGAGCAGGGGGCGCGGGGGGAAACACCATATATTTT	TRBJ1-3	many	TRBD1	TRBV11-2
CASSQDERGYNEQFF	TGTGCCAGCAGCCAAGACGAGCGGGGATACAATGAGCAGTTCTTC	TRBJ2-1	.	TRBD2	TRBV4-2
CASSVEWSTGELFF	TGTGCCAGCAGCGTAGAGTGGAGCACCGGGGAGCTGTTTTTT	TRBJ2-2	.	.	TRBV9
CASSQGTRNEKLFF	TGTGCCAGCAGCCAAGGGACTCGAAATGAAAAACTGTTTTTT	TRBJ1-4	once	.	TRBV4-2
CASSQDRVGRSTEAFF	TGTGCCAGCAGCCAAGATCGGGTAGGGAGAAGCACTGAAGCTTTCTTT	TRBJ1-1	.	.	TRBV14
CASAKDGGNQPQHF	TGTGCTAGTGCAAAAGACGGAGGGAATCAGCCCCAGCATTTT	TRBJ1-5	.	.	TRBV12-5
CASSHRTDALNTEAFF	TGTGCCAGCAGTCATAGGACAGACGCGCTCAACACTGAAGCTTTCTTT	TRBJ1-1	.	.	TRBV5-6
CASSGSSNRGPNEKLFF	TGTGCCAGCAGCGGATCCTCAAACAGGGGGCCTAATGAAAAACTGTTTTTT	TRBJ1-4	.	TRBD1	TRBV13
CASSHPRRLAGADNEQFF	TGCGCCAGCAGTCACCCTCGAAGACTAGCGGGGGCGGACAATGAGCAGTTCTTC	TRBJ2-1	.	TRBD2	TRBV23-1
CASSLTGQGAQETQYF	TGTGCCAGCTCACTCACCGGGCAGGGGGCGCAGGAGACCCAGTACTTC	TRBJ2-5	.	TRBD1	TRBV18
CASSLKGVVSNYKTEAFF	TGTGCCAGCAGCTTAAAGGGGGTGGTATCGAACTATAAGACTGAAGCTTTCTTT	TRBJ1-1	.	.	TRBV11-3
CASSPITGSGYTF	TGTGCCAGCAGCCCTATAACAGGGAGCGGCTACACCTTC	TRBJ1-2	once	.	TRBV3-1/TRBV3-2
CASSEISGANVLTF	TGTGCCAGCAGTGAAATATCTGGGGCCAACGTCCTGACTTTC	TRBJ2-6	few	.	TRBV6-1
CASSLGLETDTQYF	TGCGCCAGCAGCTTGGGACTAGAAACAGATACGCAGTATTTT	TRBJ2-3	.	.	TRBV5-1
CAQEGGGTDTQYF	TGCGCCCAGGAGGGGGGGGGCACAGATACGCAGTATTTT	TRBJ2-3	once	.	TRBV23-1
CASSEAEGYGYTF	TGTGCCAGCAGTGAAGCAGAGGGCTATGGCTACACCTTC	TRBJ1-2	.	.	TRBV2
CASSQGLGNTGELFF	TGTGCCAGCAGCCAGGGACTAGGGAACACCGGGGAGCTGTTTTTT	TRBJ2-2	few	TRBD2	TRBV4-2
CASSLGRTQYF	TGTGCCAGCAGCCTGGGGAGGACCCAGTACTTC	TRBJ2-5	.	.	TRBV7-8
CASSQTGRTEAFF	TGTGCCAGCAGCCAAACAGGAAGAACTGAAGCTTTCTTT	TRBJ1-1	.	.	TRBV4-2
CSASQTGDTEAFF	TGCAGTGCTAGTCAGACCGGGGACACTGAAGCTTTCTTT	TRBJ1-1	.	.	TRBV20-1
CASSQNNEKLFF	TGTGCCAGCAGCCAAAATAATGAAAAACTGTTTTTT	TRBJ1-4	.	.	TRBV7-9
CASTPAGTLKGEKLFF	TGTGCCAGCACCCCCGCCGGGACACTTAAGGGGGAAAAACTGTTTTTT	TRBJ1-4	.	.	TRBV28
CAWSAGDTEAFF	TGTGCCTGGAGTGCAGGGGACACTGAAGCTTTCTTT	TRBJ1-1	.	.	TRBV30
CASSVLVIGELFF	TGTGCCAGCAGCGTATTAGTGATCGGGGAGCTGTTTTTT	TRBJ2-2	.	.	TRBV9